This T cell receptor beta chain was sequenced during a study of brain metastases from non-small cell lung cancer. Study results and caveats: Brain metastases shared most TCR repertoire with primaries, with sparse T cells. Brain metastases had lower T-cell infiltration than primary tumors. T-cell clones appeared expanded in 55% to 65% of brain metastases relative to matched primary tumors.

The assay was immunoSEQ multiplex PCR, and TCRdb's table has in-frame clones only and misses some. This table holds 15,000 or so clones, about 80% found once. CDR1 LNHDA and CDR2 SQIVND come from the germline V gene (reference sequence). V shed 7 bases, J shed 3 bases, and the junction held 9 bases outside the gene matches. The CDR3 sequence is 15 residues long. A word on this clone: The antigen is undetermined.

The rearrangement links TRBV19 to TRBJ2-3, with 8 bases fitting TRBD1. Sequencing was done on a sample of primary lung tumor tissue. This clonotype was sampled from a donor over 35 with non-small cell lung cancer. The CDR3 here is CASKFWDRTTDTQYF. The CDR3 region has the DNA TGTGCCAGTAAGTTTTGGGACAGGACTACAGATACGCAGTATTTT. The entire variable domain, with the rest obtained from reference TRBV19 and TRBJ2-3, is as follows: DGGITQSPKYLFRKEGQNVTLSCEQNLNHDAMYWYRQDPGQGLRLIYYSQIVNDFQKGDIAEGYSVSREKKESFPLTVTSAQKNPTAFYLCASKFWDRTTDTQYFGPGTRLTVL.